A selection of T cell receptor beta chains follows, all from one sample in a study of identical twins. TCRdb fed the 5' RACE reads into MiXCR, producing one record per CDR3 protein. Counted here are 1.5 million to 2 million distinct CDR3 sequences, about 32% occurring once; the ten biggest clones make up around 0.25%. The specimen sequenced was cord blood. Receptors were obtained from a newborn girl in good health. Each CDR3 is given with its conserved first and last residue. The D gene is left open where the match is weak. Clone size is not always given. Where it is, it says once, few, many or a class for expanded clones.

.	TRBV2	many	TRBJ2-7	TGTGCCAGCAGTGAACACCTCTACGAGCAGTACTTC	CASSEHLYEQYF
.	TRBV4-1	.	TRBJ1-6	TGCGCCAGCAGCCATCATCCACAGAGCCTCGGTTCACCCCTCCACTTT	CASSHHPQSLGSPLHF
TRBD2	TRBV20-1	.	TRBJ2-3	TGCAGTGCTAGAGATCGGGTCGGGGGGGCAGCAGATACGCAGTATTTT	CSARDRVGGAADTQYF
TRBD1	TRBV7-2	.	TRBJ2-7	TGTGCCAGCAGCTTTCGGGCGGGACAGGGCTACGAGCAGTACTTC	CASSFRAGQGYEQYF
.	TRBV12-3/TRBV12-4	once	TRBJ2-1	TGTGCCAGCGGTTCGCCGACCCTTAGCGTCCATGAGCAGTTCTTC	CASGSPTLSVHEQFF
TRBD1	TRBV29-1	.	TRBJ1-5	TGCAGCGTCTCCGACAGGGAGAGCAATCAGCCCCAGCATTTT	CSVSDRESNQPQHF
.	TRBV10-1	few	TRBJ1-2	TGCGCCAGCATTATGGGAATCGGTAACTATGGCTACACCTTC	CASIMGIGNYGYTF
.	TRBV20-1	.	TRBJ2-3	TGCAGTAAAACGACTCCAGGGGGGGGCACAGATACGCAGTATTTT	CSKTTPGGGTDTQYF
.	TRBV21-1	few	TRBJ2-1	TGTGCCAGCAGCAAACGGGGGGACAGTTTCTACAATGAGCAGTTCTTC	CASSKRGDSFYNEQFF
TRBD2	TRBV7-7	.	TRBJ2-7	TGTGCTAGCAGCGCCGGACTAGCGGGAGGAAATGAGCAGTACTTC	CASSAGLAGGNEQYF
.	TRBV20-1	few	TRBJ2-7	TGCAGTGCTCAAGAAATAGTAAACTACGAGCAGTACTTC	CSAQEIVNYEQYF
.	TRBV20-1	few	TRBJ1-1	TGCAGTGCTGGCCCCAGGGGACGCATGAACACTGAAGCTTTCTTT	CSAGPRGRMNTEAFF
TRBD2	TRBV2	.	TRBJ2-1	TGTGCCAGCAGTGATGCAGGGAGGGATGAGCAGTTCTTC	CASSDAGRDEQFF
TRBD1	TRBV2	few	TRBJ2-3	TGTGCCAGCACGGGACAGGGGGTCCCCACAGATACGCAGTATTTT	CASTGQGVPTDTQYF
.	TRBV5-6	few	TRBJ2-1	TGTGCCAGCATACCCAGGGGGGGACCCTACAATGAGCAGTTCTTC	CASIPRGGPYNEQFF
TRBD1	TRBV2	.	TRBJ2-1	TGTGCCAGCAGTGTGGGACAGGGGCTCCCTAAGTTCTTC	CASSVGQGLPKFF
.	TRBV4-2	.	TRBJ1-1	TGTGCCAGCAGCCAAGGGTATGCACAGGTGGACACTGAAGCTTTCTTT	CASSQGYAQVDTEAFF
.	TRBV27	many	TRBJ1-2	TGTGCCAGCAGGCGACATAACTATGGCTACACCTTC	CASRRHNYGYTF
TRBD2	TRBV5-1	.	TRBJ2-1	TGCGCCAGCAGCTTGGTACTAGCGGGGCCCGATGAGCAGTTCTTC	CASSLVLAGPDEQFF
.	TRBV28	.	TRBJ2-5	TGTGCCAGCAGTTTTGGGGTGTTGTATGCGGAGACCCGGTACTTC	CASSFGVLYAETRYF
TRBD1	TRBV7-8	few	TRBJ1-1	TGTGCCAGCAGCTTAGCGGGACAGGGTAGAAGCACTGAAGCTTTCTTT	CASSLAGQGRSTEAFF
.	TRBV20-1	once	TRBJ2-7	TGCAGTGCTCCCGGCGGGTACGAGCAGTACTTC	CSAPGGYEQYF
.	TRBV6-5	few	TRBJ1-4	TGTGCCAGCAGTTACGTGAGGGGCTTTGGGAAACTGTTTTTT	CASSYVRGFGKLFF
TRBD1	TRBV5-1	many	TRBJ2-5	TGCGCCAGCAGTTGGACAGGTGAAGAGACCCAGTACTTC	CASSWTGEETQYF
.	TRBV12-3/TRBV12-4	many	TRBJ2-6	TGTGCCAGCACCGCGGTCTCTGGGGCCAACGTCCTGACTTTC	CASTAVSGANVLTF
.	TRBV7-9	few	TRBJ2-7	TGTGCCAGCAGTCCCCTACATGACTACGAGCAGTACTTC	CASSPLHDYEQYF
.	TRBV5-1	.	TRBJ1-1	TGCGCCAGCAGCTTGGGACAGTCTTTGAACACTGAAGCTTCCTTT	CASSLGQSLNTEASF
TRBD1	TRBV20-1	.	TRBJ1-2	TGCAGTACGGATAGGACAGGGGGGGAATGCTACACCTTC	CSTDRTGGECYTF
TRBD2	TRBV4-1	few	TRBJ2-3	TGCGCCAGCAGCTCACGCGACTCTAGCGGGGGGGCTGCAGATACGCAGTATTTT	CASSSRDSSGGAADTQYF
.	TRBV28	few	TRBJ2-7	TGTGCCAGCGCGGGCCCTAGAAACTACGAGCAGTACTTC	CASAGPRNYEQYF
.	TRBV14	.	TRBJ1-5	TGTGCCAGCAGCCAAGCTGGTGGGACAACTCCTAATCAGCCCCAGCATTTT	CASSQAGGTTPNQPQHF
TRBD2	TRBV12-3/TRBV12-4	.	TRBJ2-3	TGTGCCAGCAGCCTTAGCGGGGGGCGCGTGGGCACAGATACGCAGTATTTT	CASSLSGGRVGTDTQYF
TRBD1	TRBV20-1	few	TRBJ1-2	TGCAGTGCTAAGAGCGGACAGGGGGACTATGGCTACACCTTC	CSAKSGQGDYGYTF
.	TRBV29-1	many	TRBJ2-1	TGCAGCGTTGTTTCCGGGAGCTCCTACAATGAGCAGTTCTTC	CSVVSGSSYNEQFF
TRBD2	TRBV10-3	few	TRBJ2-3	TGTGCCATCAGTGATCTAGCGGGAGGGACAGATACGCAGTATTTT	CAISDLAGGTDTQYF
TRBD1	TRBV7-9	.	TRBJ1-1	TGTGCCAGCAGCTTAATACCCAGGGGGGACACTGAAGCTTTCTTT	CASSLIPRGDTEAFF
.	TRBV3-1	few	TRBJ1-2	TGTGCCAGCAGCCTAAACCAGGGGCTGGGTAACTATGGCTACACCTTC	CASSLNQGLGNYGYTF
.	TRBV24-1	few	TRBJ2-3	TGTGCCACCAGTGATTTTCCTTCTAGCGGCACAGATACGCAGTATTTT	CATSDFPSSGTDTQYF
TRBD2	TRBV3-1	many	TRBJ2-1	TGCGCCAGCAGCCAAGGGCTAGCGGGAGTCAATGAGCAGTTCTTC	CASSQGLAGVNEQFF
.	TRBV5-1	.	TRBJ2-5	TGCGCCAGCAGAGGGACGGACCTCGAGACCCAGTACTTC	CASRGTDLETQYF
TRBD2	TRBV4-2	many	TRBJ2-7	TGTGCCAGCAGCCCCGGACTAGCGAACGAGCAGTACTTC	CASSPGLANEQYF